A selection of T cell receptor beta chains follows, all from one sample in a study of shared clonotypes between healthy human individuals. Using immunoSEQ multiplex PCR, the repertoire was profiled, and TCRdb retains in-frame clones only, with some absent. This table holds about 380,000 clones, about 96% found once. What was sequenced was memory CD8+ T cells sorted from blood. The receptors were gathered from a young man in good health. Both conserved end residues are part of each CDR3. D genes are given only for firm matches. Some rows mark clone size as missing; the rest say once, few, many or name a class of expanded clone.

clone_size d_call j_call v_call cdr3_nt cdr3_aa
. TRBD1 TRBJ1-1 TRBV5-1 TGCGCCAGCAGCTTGCTGGGACAGGGGAACACTGAAGCTTTCTTT CASSLLGQGNTEAFF
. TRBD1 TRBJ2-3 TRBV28 TGTGCCAGCAGTTTCCCTTTTACAGGGGAAGACACGCAGTATTTT CASSFPFTGEDTQYF
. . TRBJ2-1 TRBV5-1 TGCGCCAGCAGCTTGGCCACGGGAAGCTCCTACAATGAGCAGTTCTTC CASSLATGSSYNEQFF
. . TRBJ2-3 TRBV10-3 TGTGCCATCAGTGGGGGGGCCACAGATACGCAGTATTTT CAISGGATDTQYF
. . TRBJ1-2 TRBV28 TGTGCCAGCAGTTCAGCGGGTGGCTACACCTTC CASSSAGGYTF
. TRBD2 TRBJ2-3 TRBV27 TGTGCCAGCAGTTCCCAGCGGGAGATTATCACAGATACGCAGTATTTT CASSSQREIITDTQYF
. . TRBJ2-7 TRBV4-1 TGCGCCAGCAGTAGGGAGATCCCTTTCTCCTACGAGCAGTACTTC CASSREIPFSYEQYF
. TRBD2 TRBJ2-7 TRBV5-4 TGTGCCAGCAGTGTAGCCGGGACTAGCGGTTACGAGCAGTACTTC CASSVAGTSGYEQYF
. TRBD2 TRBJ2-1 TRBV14 TGTGCCAGCAGCCAAGATGGGGGACTACCTATTATCCATGAGCAGTTCTTC CASSQDGGLPIIHEQFF
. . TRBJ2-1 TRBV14 TGTGCCAGCAGCCCCCAATTTCCTCGGGGAGGTGAGCAGTTCTTC CASSPQFPRGGEQFF
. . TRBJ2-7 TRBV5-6 TGTGCCAGCAGCCGAACGGCTCTAGGGGAGTACTTC CASSRTALGEYF
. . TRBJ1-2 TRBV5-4 TGTGCCAGCAGCTTGGACAGGGCCCTTACTAACTATGGCTACACCTTC CASSLDRALTNYGYTF
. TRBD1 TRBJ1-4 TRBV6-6 TGTGCCAGCAGTAGGGACAGAAATGAAAAACTGTTTTTT CASSRDRNEKLFF
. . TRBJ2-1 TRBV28 TGTGCCAGCAGTTCCGGGGGGCAGAGGAATGAGCAGTTCTTC CASSSGGQRNEQFF
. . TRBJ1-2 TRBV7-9 TGTGCCAGCAGCTTTGCCCCACAGGGCGGTGGCTACACCTTC CASSFAPQGGGYTF
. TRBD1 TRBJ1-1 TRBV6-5 TGTGCCAGCGGAAGACAGGGGAACACTGAAGCTTTCTTT CASGRQGNTEAFF
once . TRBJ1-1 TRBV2 TGTGCCAGCAGGTTTGATATCGGGGTTCAAACGGAAGCTTTCTTT CASRFDIGVQTEAFF
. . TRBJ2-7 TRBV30 TGTGCCTGGAGTGTAGGGGGCTCCTACGAGCAGTACTTC CAWSVGGSYEQYF
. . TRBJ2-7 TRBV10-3 TGTGCCATCAGTGAGTCCTCCTACGAGCAGTACTTC CAISESSYEQYF
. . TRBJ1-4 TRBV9 TGTGCCAGCAGCGTAGGAATAGGGGCCCACGGAGAAAAACTGTTTTTT CASSVGIGAHGEKLFF
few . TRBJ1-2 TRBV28 TGTGCCAGCAGTTACAGGGATGGCTACACCTTC CASSYRDGYTF
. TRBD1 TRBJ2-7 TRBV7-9 TGTGCCAGCAGCTCCGGACAGGGCGTCTACGAGCAGTACTTC CASSSGQGVYEQYF